Presented here are 12 T cell receptor beta chains from one specimen sequenced in a study of CD8 T cells in ankylosing spondylitis (dated by TCRdb to 2015 to 2018). Libraries were constructed by 5' RACE. The instrument was an Illumina HiSeq 2500. The raw public reads went through TCRdb reprocessing: fastp at Q25, MiXCR clone calling, in-frame beta chains kept. Rows are combined by CDR3 protein, so each entry shows the most common genes and DNA. In all, the sample holds about 240,000 distinct CDR3 sequences, and around a tenth of those were seen once. The ten most abundant clones make up roughly 6.8% of the sample. Sequencing was performed on blood, either unsorted or a sorted T cell fraction (not recorded which). The source is a male donor with ankylosing spondylitis or in good health (not recorded which).

This rearrangement joins TRBV6-1 to TRBJ1-5; a weak D match, TRBD1 (6 bases). Germline CDR1 MNHNS, CDR2 SASEGT. The CDR3 covers 16 residues. Trimming cost V 1 base and J 2 bases, with 12 bases left between them. CDR3 sequence (DNA): TGTGCCAGCAGTGAAGAGGGGGGTAGGGGCAATCAGCCCCAGCATTTT. It yields the protein CASSEEGGRGNQPQHF.

The sample holds many counts of this clonotype. This sequence joins TRBV20-1 and TRBJ2-2; 7 bases line up with TRBD1. This CDR3 region has 14 residues. V lost 0 bases, J lost 5 bases, and 3 bases stayed unmatched. Germline CDR1 DFQATT, CDR2 SNEGSKA (reference sequence). CDR3 nucleotide sequence: TGCAGTGCTAGAGATCGCAGGGGGACCGGGGAGCTGTTTTTT. Protein: CSARDRRGTGELFF.

This clonotype was counted at least ten times. The chain employs TRBV4-1 and TRBJ2-3; the D gene is possibly TRBD2 (6 bases). The germline V and J ends were trimmed by 0 bases and 5 bases, with 12 bases remaining between them. Germline CDR1 MGHRA, CDR2 YSYEKL. CDR3 size: 15 residues. This CDR3 is CASSQDMGGIDTQYF. CDR3 bases: TGCGCCAGCAGCCAAGATATGGGGGGAATAGATACGCAGTATTTT.

This clonotype showed up many times. This sequence joins TRBV7-3 and TRBJ2-1; D is perhaps TRBD1 or TRBD2 (6 bases each). The CDR3 length is 14 residues. Germline V CDR1 and CDR2: SGHTA, FQGTGA. Trimming pared 4 bases from V and 9 bases from J, leaving 16 bases between. This CDR3 is CASSYGGGQGEQFF. CDR3 in DNA: TGTGCCAGCAGCTACGGAGGGGGGCAGGGTGAGCAGTTCTTC.

This clonotype was seen repeatedly, ten times or more. V usage is TRBV5-1 and J usage is TRBJ1-2; D might be TRBD1 (5 bases). Germline V gene data show CDR1 as SGHRS and CDR2 as YFSETQ. CDR3 length equals 14 residues. Trimming cost V 0 bases and J 4 bases, with 10 bases left between them. The CDR3 DNA follows: TGCGCCAGCAGCTTGGGTGGGACCTTCTATGGCTACACCTTC. Its protein product is CASSLGGTFYGYTF.

The chain employs TRBV7-2 and TRBJ1-5, with D maybe TRBD1 (6 bases). CDR1 is SGHTA, CDR2 FQGNSA, per germline. The CDR3 consists of 16 residues. The V and J ends lost 1 base and 4 bases respectively, with 14 bases between them. The CDR3: CASSLGRGRGNQPQHF. The CDR3 DNA is TGTGCCAGCAGCTTAGGGCGGGGCAGGGGAAATCAGCCCCAGCATTTT.

Ten or more counts support this clonotype. The V gene is TRBV20-1, the J gene TRBJ2-3, with D hard to call. This CDR3 contains 14 residues. The V end was cut by 5 bases, the J end by 10 bases, with 22 bases between. From germline, CDR1 is DFQATT and CDR2 SNEGSKA (reference sequence). CDR3 sequence: CSALGAFPAFSQYF. The CDR3 bases are TGCAGTGCTCTTGGAGCGTTCCCCGCTTTTTCGCAGTATTTT.

The sample holds a few counts of this clonotype. The DNA is omitted, as the CDR3 cannot be located on it reliably, and the CDR3 follows TCRdb's listing. This chain links TRBV9 with TRBJ2-2; TRBD1, as called in the table, went unchecked against the DNA. Termini included, the CDR3 measures 15 amino acids. CDR1 and CDR2 (germline): SGDLS, YYNGEE. CDR3 region: CASSVAGGATGELSF.

In its sample, this clonotype was seen many times. CDR3 amino acids: CASSLKGQGHEAFF. CDR3 in DNA: TGCGCCAGCAGCCTAAAGGGGCAGGGGCATGAAGCTTTCTTT. The chain carries TRBV5-1 and TRBJ1-1; the D gene is possibly TRBD1 (6 bases). The CDR3 runs 14 residues. The V gene lost 4 bases and the J gene lost 7 bases, with 17 bases spanning the gap. Germline V lookup: CDR1 SGHRS, CDR2 YFSETQ.

In this sample, this clonotype turned up a few times. The chain has TRBV6-2 or TRBV6-3 and TRBJ2-1; TRBD2 matches 9 bases. Germline CDR1 reads MNHEY; CDR2 reads SVGEGT. With 2 bases clipped from V and 14 bases from J, the junction kept 7 bases outside the gene matches. The CDR3 extends over 13 amino acids. Here the CDR3 DNA reads TGTGCCAGCAGTTACGGTCTAGCGGGATACGAGTTCTTC. Translating gives CASSYGLAGYEFF.

This clonotype was seen repeatedly, ten times or more. The rearrangement uses TRBV20-1 and TRBJ2-5; D is ambiguous. This CDR3 has 16 amino acids. Germline loops: CDR1 DFQATT, CDR2 SNEGSKA (reference sequence). The V gene lost 1 base and the J gene lost 1 base, with 16 bases spanning the gap. The DNA of the CDR3 is TGCAGTGCTAGAGTCCCCATAGCCGGGCGCCAAGAGACCCAGTACTTC. This translates into CSARVPIAGRQETQYF.

The chain has TRBV3-1 and TRBJ2-7; the match to TRBD1 covers 7 bases. Unmatched junction bases numbered 14, after V lost 3 bases and J lost 6 bases. The CDR3 runs to 16 residues. Germline loops: CDR1 LGHDT, CDR2 YNNKEL (reference sequence). As DNA, the CDR3 is TGTGCCAGCAGCCAGCTAGGCGAGGGACAGTTCTTCGAGCAGTACTTC. Translation gives CASSQLGEGQFFEQYF.